The TCR beta chain described here comes from a study of T cells expressing NK-cell markers (dated by TCRdb to the early 2020s). Study-wide context: Fewer than ten donors provided sorted CD3+CD56+NKG2C+, CD3+CD56+NKG2C- and CD3+CD56-NKG2C+ T-cell subsets, whose TCR beta-chain repertoires were profiled. Among the eight sequenced donors, only one was HCMV-seronegative, while the other seven were HCMV-seropositive. The study sequenced eight donors, all healthy volunteers chosen at random: three men and five women. The libraries were sequenced on Illumina HiSeq 2000/2500, MiSeq or NextSeq, producing 2 x 150 bp reads.

HCMV serostatus was determined by detecting HCMV-specific IgG in serum with a commercial ELISA kit. Ficoll density gradient centrifugation was used to isolate peripheral blood mononuclear cells from blood. TCRdb names Illumina HiSeq 2000 as the instrument used. TCR beta cDNA libraries were made by 5'RACE template switching that added a universal primer site and unique molecular identifiers. cDNA synthesis was primed from the TCR beta constant segment and was followed by two successive PCR amplification steps. On the authors' methods: MIGEC was used to demultiplex reads and group reads by UMI, and MiTCR was used to assemble and quantify clonotypes. To exclude erroneous sequences, any TCR cDNA sequence not supported by at least two reads was discarded. The tcR package was used for downstream repertoire analysis, and clonotypes were matched between fractions using CDR3 nucleotide sequence together with V segment. VDJmatch was used to annotate antigen specificity against VDJdb, with one amino acid substitution allowed in CDR3. Through TCRdb reprocessing, the reads give one entry per CDR3 protein sequence; DNA is omitted. These V and J calls rely on TCRdb rather than the paper's analysis. The table for this sample shows 350,000 to 400,000 distinct CDR3 sequences. The ten largest clones represent roughly 10% of the sample.

The CDR3 numbers 16 residues from cysteine through phenylalanine. No DNA appears here. About this clonotype: Its antigen target is currently unknown.

What the authors observed across the whole study: In a handful of donors, the dominant CD3+CD56+NKG2C+ clonotypes were found to rank among the top 10 CD8+ clonotypes and to make up about 1.0-7.0% of CD8+ T cells. Those dominant clonotypes were again the most abundant among CD3+CD56-NKG2C+ cells in a few donors, at about 25-60.1%. Whether the expanded NKG2C-expressing T cell clones were specific for HCMV antigens remained unclear.

Sequencing used blood T cells: a sorted CD56 or NKG2C T cell subset, CD4+ or CD8+ T cells, or bulk PBMC T cells (not recorded which). The receptor was isolated from a woman aged 50 to 65 in good health. Donor details come from another sample of the same person, matched by shared clones. The sequence links TRBV12-3 or TRBV12-4 to TRBJ2-2; TCRdb's D gene call, TRBD1, goes unchecked for lack of DNA. The CDR3 reads CASSFRGGAEPGELFF.